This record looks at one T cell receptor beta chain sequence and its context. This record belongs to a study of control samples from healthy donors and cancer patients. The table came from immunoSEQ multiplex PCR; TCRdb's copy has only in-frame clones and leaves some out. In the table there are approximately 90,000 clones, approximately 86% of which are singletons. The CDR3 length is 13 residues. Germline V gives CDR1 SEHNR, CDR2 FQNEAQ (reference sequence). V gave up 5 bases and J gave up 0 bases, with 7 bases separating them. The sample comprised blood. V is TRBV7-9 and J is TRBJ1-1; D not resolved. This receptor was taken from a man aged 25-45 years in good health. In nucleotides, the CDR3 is TGTGCCAGCAGCCTGACATTGAACACTGAAGCTTTCTTT. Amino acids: CASSLTLNTEAFF.